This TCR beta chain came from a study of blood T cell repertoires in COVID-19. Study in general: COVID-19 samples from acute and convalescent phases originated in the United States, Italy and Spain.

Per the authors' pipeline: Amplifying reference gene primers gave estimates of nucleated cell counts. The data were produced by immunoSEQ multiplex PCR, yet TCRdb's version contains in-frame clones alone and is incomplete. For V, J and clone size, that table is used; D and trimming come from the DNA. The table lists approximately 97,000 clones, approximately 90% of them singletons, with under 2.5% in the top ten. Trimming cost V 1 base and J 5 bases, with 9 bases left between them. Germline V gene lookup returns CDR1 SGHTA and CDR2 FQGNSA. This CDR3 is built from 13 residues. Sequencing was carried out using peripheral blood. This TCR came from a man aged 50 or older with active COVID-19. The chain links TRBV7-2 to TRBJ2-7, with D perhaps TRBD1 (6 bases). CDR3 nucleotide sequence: TGTGCCAGCAGCTTAGTCAGGGGTGACGAGCAGTACTTC. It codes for CASSLVRGDEQYF.